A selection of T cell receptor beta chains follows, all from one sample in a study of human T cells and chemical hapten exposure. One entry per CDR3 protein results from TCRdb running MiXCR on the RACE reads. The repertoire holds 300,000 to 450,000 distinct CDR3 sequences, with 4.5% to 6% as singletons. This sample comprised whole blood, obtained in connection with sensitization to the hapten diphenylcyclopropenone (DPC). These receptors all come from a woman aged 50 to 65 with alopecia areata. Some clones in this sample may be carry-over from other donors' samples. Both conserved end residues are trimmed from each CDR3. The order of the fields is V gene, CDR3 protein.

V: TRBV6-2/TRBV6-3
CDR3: ASTGGRSAGYGYT

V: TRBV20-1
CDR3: SAPLTSGSNEQF

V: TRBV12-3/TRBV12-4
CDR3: ASSSPGTGVLDTEAF

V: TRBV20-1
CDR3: SARDMASGSSRRATY

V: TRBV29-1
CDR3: SVESRGRGKLF

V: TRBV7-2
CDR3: ASSSENRPTDTQY

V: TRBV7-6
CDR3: ASSGHLNQPQH

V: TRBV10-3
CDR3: ATTGWRVNSPLH

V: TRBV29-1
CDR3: SVGQLNTEAF

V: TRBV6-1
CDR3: ASRQGAWNTEAF

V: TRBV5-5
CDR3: ASSLSRGMNTEAF

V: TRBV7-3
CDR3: ASRTGTENTEAF

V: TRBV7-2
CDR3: ASSLMGQGNLGTQY

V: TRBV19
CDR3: ASSAGQGEYEQY

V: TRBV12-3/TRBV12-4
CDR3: ASSLTPSVIADYEQY

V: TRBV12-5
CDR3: ASGPRTSGGQTYEQY

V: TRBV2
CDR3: ASSEEQVSNTEAF

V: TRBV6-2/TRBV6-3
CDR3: ASSYPILAGAYNEQF

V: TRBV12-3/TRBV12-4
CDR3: ASSPFGGQGATGANVLT

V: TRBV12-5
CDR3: ASGLSRGRVNEQY

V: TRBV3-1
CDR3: ASSHGTSSYEQY

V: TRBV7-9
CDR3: ASSPATTYEQY

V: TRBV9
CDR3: ASSAKRHEQF

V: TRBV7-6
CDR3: ASSATSGGVTEQY

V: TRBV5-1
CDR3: ASSPEGGEAF

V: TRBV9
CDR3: ASSVAAYSYEQY

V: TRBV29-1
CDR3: SVEPQGEGYGYT

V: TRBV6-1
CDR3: ASNPRSTEQF

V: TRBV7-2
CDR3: ASSLVDWGTGTDTQY

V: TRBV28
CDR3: ASSLTGAKSDTQY

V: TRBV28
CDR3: ASSLYSSPLH

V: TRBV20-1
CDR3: SASIRPRTSVIDTQY

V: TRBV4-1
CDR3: ASSQGDSTYEQY

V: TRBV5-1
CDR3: ASSLKSGGEGSPLH

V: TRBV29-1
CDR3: SVTGLAGGSEETQY

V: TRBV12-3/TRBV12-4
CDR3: ASSAGSQTDTQY

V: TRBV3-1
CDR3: ASSLIPSKQETQY

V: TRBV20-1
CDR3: SATRGDNSPLH

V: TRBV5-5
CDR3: ASSLVLAGVREQY

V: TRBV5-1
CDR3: ASSSDRPHGYT

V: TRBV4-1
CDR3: ASSQGSGGTPRSDTQY

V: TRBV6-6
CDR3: ASTGTSGGYEQY

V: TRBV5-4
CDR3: ASSLAAGISSYEQY

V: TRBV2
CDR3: ASTGIAGHPATQY

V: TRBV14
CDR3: ASSRSPGTEAF

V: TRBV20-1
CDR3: SARDPSSTSEYEQY

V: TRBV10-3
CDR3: AISVMDGPYEQY

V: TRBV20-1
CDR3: SARVRTGVTYEQY

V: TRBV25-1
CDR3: ASSKPGLAGEYEQY

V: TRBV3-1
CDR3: ASSQDHAANYGYT